The next 21 T cell receptor beta chains were all read from a single sample in a study of response to subunit inactivated influenza vaccine. In TCRdb, the RT-PCR reads were re-called with MiXCR into one record per CDR3 protein. The sample yields around 320,000 distinct CDR3 sequences, 22% seen once. Here the sequenced sample was PBMCs from blood, taken about 20 months after vaccination. The receptors were sampled from a man between 45 and 75 years old who received an inactivated influenza vaccine.

For this clonotype: One end of the junction does not line up with germline, which may come from a read error. The rearrangement joins TRBV29-1 to TRBJ2-7; D is perhaps TRBD1 (6 bases). Germline CDR1 SQVTM, CDR2 ANQGSEA. The CDR3 loop spans 14 amino acids. CDR3 bases: TGCAGCGTCGAAGGGGAACAGGGATCGTACGAGCAGTACTTC. Protein sequence: CSVEGEQGSYEQYF.

This clonotype was seen a few times. CDR3 nucleotides: TGTGCCAGCTGTCGGGACGGCTTGAACACTGAAGCTTTCTTT. This gives the protein CASCRDGLNTEAFF. This rearrangement joins TRBV6-1 to TRBJ1-1; a possible D gene is TRBD1 (5 bases). CDR1 and CDR2 (germline): MNHNS, SASEGT. The germline V and J ends were trimmed by 8 bases and 0 bases, with 13 bases remaining between them. The CDR3 sequence is 14 residues long.

The V call is TRBV7-8, the J call TRBJ2-7, with a possible D match to TRBD2 (6 bases). V lost 5 bases and J 6 bases, leaving 17 bases between the germline ends. The germline CDR1 and CDR2 sequences are SGHVS and FQNEAQ. The CDR3 loop spans 14 amino acids. The CDR3 here is CASSPSRRGGEQYF. CDR3 nucleotide sequence: TGTGCCAGCAGCCCATCGCGGAGGGGAGGCGAGCAGTACTTC.

The chain is built from TRBV6-5 and TRBJ1-6; maybe TRBD1 (6 bases). CDR1 and CDR2 from the germline V gene are MNHEY and SVGAGI. Trimming took 9 bases from V and 7 from J, leaving 10 bases between them. This CDR3 has 12 amino acids. CDR3 sequence (DNA): TGTGCCAGTCCGGGGGCCAATTCACCCCTCCACTTT. Translating it yields CASPGANSPLHF.

This chain joins TRBV5-1 and TRBJ1-6, with unresolved D. This CDR3 has 13 amino acids. CDR1 is SGHRS and CDR2 is YFSETQ in the germline V gene. The V gene lost 7 bases and the J gene lost 7 bases, with 12 bases spanning the gap. CDR3 DNA: TGCGCCAGCCAGTTGGCGGAGAATTCACCCCTCCACTTT. Amino acid sequence: CASQLAENSPLHF.

The CDR3 here is CASSFSAEAFF. In nucleotides, the CDR3 is TGTGCCAGCAGTTTTAGCGCTGAAGCTTTCTTT. V is TRBV12-3 or TRBV12-4 and J is TRBJ1-1; D is uncertain. Deletions cut 3 bases from V and 6 bases from J, with 5 bases between. This CDR3 is built from 11 residues.

This clonotype came up a few times. The chain joins TRBV12-3 or TRBV12-4 to TRBJ1-1, with a tentative D call TRBD1 (5 bases). This CDR3 has 14 residues. V was pared by 4 bases and J by 5 bases, with 14 bases between. The CDR3 DNA follows: TGTGCCAGCAGTTCTGACAGCGGGCGGACTGAAGCTTTCTTT. Translated, it gives CASSSDSGRTEAFF.

This clonotype was detected ten times or more. J is TRBJ1-2 and V is TRBV7-9, with D unresolved. This CDR3 contains 16 residues. CDR1 is SEHNR, CDR2 FQNEAQ, per germline (reference sequence). Deletions cut 2 bases from V and 8 bases from J, with 21 bases between. The CDR3 coding sequence is TGTGCCAGCAGCTTAACCGGCCAACCTATAACCGGGGGCTACACCTTC. It specifies CASSLTGQPITGGYTF. The whole variable domain, filled in from reference TRBV7-9 and TRBJ1-2, reads DTGVSQNPRHKITKRGQNVTFRCDPISEHNRLYWYRQTLGQGPEFLTYFQNEAQLEKSRLLSDRFSAERPKGSFSTLEIQRTEQGDSAMYLCASSLTGQPITGGYTFGSGTRLTVV.

CDR3 in amino acids: CASSFLGTVGEAFF. CDR3 nucleotides: TGTGCCAGCAGTTTCCTTGGGACAGTAGGTGAAGCTTTCTTT. The rearrangement uses TRBV28 and TRBJ1-1; 7 nucleotides agree with TRBD1. Germline CDR1 is MDHEN and CDR2 is SYDVKM. There are 14 residues in the CDR3. V dropped 3 bases and J dropped 7; count of bases not matched to a gene: 8.

The genes are TRBV9 and TRBJ1-2; 8 bases are shared with TRBD1. Germline V gives CDR1 SGDLS, CDR2 YYNGEE. The length of the CDR3 is 14 residues. V lost 0 bases, J lost 8 bases, and 6 bases stayed unmatched. CDR3 residues: CASSVGSGGEGYTF. The CDR3 DNA sequence: TGTGCCAGCAGCGTAGGATCAGGGGGCGAAGGCTACACCTTC.

In its sample, this clonotype was seen a few times. The chain couples TRBV20-1 to TRBJ2-7; 7 nucleotides line up with TRBD2. J lost 3 bases, V lost 4 bases, and 3 bases had no gene match. In germline, CDR1 is DFQATT, CDR2 SNEGSKA (reference sequence). This CDR3 spans 12 amino acids. In DNA, the CDR3 is TGCAGTGCTATCCGGGAGGTCTACGAGCAGTACTTC. It specifies CSAIREVYEQYF.

This clonotype was seen many times. The chain carries TRBV11-2 and TRBJ2-4; D is perhaps TRBD2 (5 bases). Germline V gene lookup returns CDR1 SGHAT and CDR2 FQNNGV. The CDR3 has 13 amino acids. V dropped 0 bases and J dropped 10 bases, with 10 bases sitting between them. CDR3 amino acids: CASSLDYWRIQYF. The CDR3 nucleotides read TGTGCCAGCAGCTTAGATTATTGGAGGATTCAGTACTTC.

The chain links TRBV4-1 to TRBJ1-1; no definite D call. Trimming shortened V by 0 bases and J by 3 bases, and 8 bases separated the two germline ends. This CDR3 has 14 residues. Germline CDR1 is MGHRA and CDR2 is YSYEKL. In DNA form, the CDR3 reads TGCGCCAGCAGCCAAGATTTCGGGGACACTGAAGCTTTCTTT. Protein: CASSQDFGDTEAFF.

The chain employs TRBV7-2 and TRBJ1-1; unclear D gene. The CDR3 is made up of 17 amino acids. In germline, CDR1 is SGHTA, CDR2 FQGNSA. V was cut by 2 bases and J by 9 bases, with 25 bases left in between. CDR3 bases: TGTGCCAGCAGCTTAAACCTCGGGTCGGTTATATTGAAAAAAGCTTTCTTT. This translates into CASSLNLGSVILKKAFF.

This clonotype was counted between two and nine times. CDR3 amino acids: CASSSRLVGEKLFF. As DNA, the CDR3 is TGTGCCAGCAGCTCTCGGTTGGTGGGTGAAAAACTGTTTTTT. The rearrangement joins TRBV7-6 to TRBJ1-4, with D hard to call. This CDR3 has 14 residues. Germline assignment: CDR1 SGHVS and CDR2 FNYEAQ. V was clipped by 4 bases and J by 7 bases, with 13 bases between them.

The rearrangement joins TRBV2 to TRBJ2-1; a possible D gene is TRBD1 (5 bases). CDR3 size: 15 residues. The germline V gene encodes CDR1 SNHLY and CDR2 FYNNEI. V was clipped by 6 bases and J by 6 bases, with 18 bases between them. The CDR3 coding sequence is TGTGCCAGCAGGCTCGTGGGGCTTGGGGCCAATGAGCAGTTCTTC. Amino acid sequence: CASRLVGLGANEQFF.

This clonotype was picked up a small number of times. The chain is built from TRBV6-5 and TRBJ2-2; D not certain. Trimming took 3 bases from V and 4 from J, leaving 6 bases between them. CDR3 length equals 13 residues. CDR1 and CDR2 from the germline V gene are MNHEY and SVGAGI. The CDR3 is CASSYFGTGELFF. The CDR3 region has the DNA TGTGCCAGCAGTTATTTTGGCACCGGGGAGCTGTTTTTT.

The chain carries TRBV4-1 and TRBJ1-3, with no clear D. Germline V gene data show CDR1 as MGHRA and CDR2 as YSYEKL. The CDR3 has 18 amino acids. V gave up 1 base and J gave up 0 bases, with 16 bases separating them. The CDR3 loop is CASSQGSGQRSSGNTIYF. CDR3 in DNA: TGCGCCAGCAGCCAAGGTTCGGGTCAGAGAAGCTCTGGAAACACCATATATTTT.

In this sample, this clonotype turned up a few times. The chain couples TRBV5-1 to TRBJ1-3, with unresolved D. Germline V gene sequence: CDR1 SGHRS, CDR2 YFSETQ. Trimming pared 5 bases from V and 9 bases from J, leaving 15 bases between. This CDR3 is 13 amino acids long. CDR3 residues: CASSSSDRSTIYF. CDR3 nucleotides: TGCGCCAGCAGTTCCAGCGATCGGAGCACCATATATTTT.

The sample holds a few counts of this clonotype. V is TRBV29-1 and J is TRBJ1-2; perhaps TRBD1 as D (6 bases). The CDR3 length is 13 residues. CDR1 and CDR2 (germline): SQVTM, ANQGSEA. V lost 6 bases to trimming and J lost 2 bases, with 13 bases between them. This CDR3 is CSVRSTGNYGYTF. CDR3 nucleotides: TGCAGCGTGAGGTCTACAGGGAACTATGGCTACACCTTC.

Ten or more counts support this clonotype. V is TRBV7-2 and J is TRBJ1-1; D possibly corresponds to TRBD1 (5 bases). V was trimmed by 1 base and J by 0 bases, leaving 12 bases between them. The CDR3 consists of 16 residues. In germline, CDR1 is SGHTA, CDR2 FQGNSA. CDR3: CASSLDSGALNTEAFF. The CDR3 DNA reads as TGTGCCAGCAGCTTAGATTCCGGGGCCCTGAACACTGAAGCTTTCTTT.